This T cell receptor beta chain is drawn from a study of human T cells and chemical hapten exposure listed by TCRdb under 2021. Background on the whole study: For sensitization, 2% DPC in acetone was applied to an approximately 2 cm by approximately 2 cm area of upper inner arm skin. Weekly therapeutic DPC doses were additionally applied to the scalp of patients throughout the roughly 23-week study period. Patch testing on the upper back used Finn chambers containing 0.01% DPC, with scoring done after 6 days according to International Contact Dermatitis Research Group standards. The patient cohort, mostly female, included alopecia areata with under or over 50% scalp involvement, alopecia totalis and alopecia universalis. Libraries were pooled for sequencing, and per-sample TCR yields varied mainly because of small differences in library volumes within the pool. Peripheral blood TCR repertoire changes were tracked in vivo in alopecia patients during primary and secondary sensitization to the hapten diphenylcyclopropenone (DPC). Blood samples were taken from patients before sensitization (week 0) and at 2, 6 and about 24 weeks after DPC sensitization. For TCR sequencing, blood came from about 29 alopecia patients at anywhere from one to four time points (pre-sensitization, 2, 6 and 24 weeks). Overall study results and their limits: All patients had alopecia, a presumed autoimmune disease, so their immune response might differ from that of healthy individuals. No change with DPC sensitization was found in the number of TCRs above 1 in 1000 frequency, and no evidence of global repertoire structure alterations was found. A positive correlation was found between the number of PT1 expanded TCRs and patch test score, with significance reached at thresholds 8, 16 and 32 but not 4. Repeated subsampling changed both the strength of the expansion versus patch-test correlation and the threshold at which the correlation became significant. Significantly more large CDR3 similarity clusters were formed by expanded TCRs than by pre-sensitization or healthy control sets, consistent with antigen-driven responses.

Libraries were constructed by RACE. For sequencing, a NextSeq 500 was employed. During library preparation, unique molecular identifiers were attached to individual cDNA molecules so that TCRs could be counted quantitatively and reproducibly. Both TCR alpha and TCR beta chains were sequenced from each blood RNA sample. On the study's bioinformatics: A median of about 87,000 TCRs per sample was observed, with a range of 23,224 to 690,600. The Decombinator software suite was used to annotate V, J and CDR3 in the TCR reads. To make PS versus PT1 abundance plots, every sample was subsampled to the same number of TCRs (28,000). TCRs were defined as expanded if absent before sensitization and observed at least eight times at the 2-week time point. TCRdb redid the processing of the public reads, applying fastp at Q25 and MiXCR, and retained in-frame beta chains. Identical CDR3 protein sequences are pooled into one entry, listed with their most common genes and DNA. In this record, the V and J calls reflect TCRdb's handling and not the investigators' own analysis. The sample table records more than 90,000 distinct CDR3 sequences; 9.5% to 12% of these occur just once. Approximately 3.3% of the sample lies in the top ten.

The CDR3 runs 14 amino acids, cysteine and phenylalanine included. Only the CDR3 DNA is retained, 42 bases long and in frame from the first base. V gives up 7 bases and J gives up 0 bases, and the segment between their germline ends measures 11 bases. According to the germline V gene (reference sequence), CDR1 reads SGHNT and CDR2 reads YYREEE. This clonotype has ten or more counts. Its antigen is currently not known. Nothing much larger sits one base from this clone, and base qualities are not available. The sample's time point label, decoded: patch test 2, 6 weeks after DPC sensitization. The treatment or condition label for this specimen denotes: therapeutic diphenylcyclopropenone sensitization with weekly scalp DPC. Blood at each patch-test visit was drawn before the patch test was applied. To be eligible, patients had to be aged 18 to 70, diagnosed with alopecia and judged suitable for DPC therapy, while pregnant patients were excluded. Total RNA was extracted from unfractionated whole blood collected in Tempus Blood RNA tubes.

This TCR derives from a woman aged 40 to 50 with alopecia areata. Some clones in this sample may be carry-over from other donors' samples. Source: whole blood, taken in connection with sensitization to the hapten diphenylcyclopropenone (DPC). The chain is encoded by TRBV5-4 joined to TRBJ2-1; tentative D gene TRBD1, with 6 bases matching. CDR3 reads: CASHRAGSYNEQFF. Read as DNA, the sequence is TGTGCCAGCCACAGGGCCGGCTCCTACAATGAGCAGTTCTTC.